The source of this T cell receptor beta chain is a study of blood T cells in healthy people across ages. Next came a second PCR, run for about 7 to 11 cycles, which used a sample-barcoded 5' primer along with a J-beta primer mix. Each CDR3 protein is one row after TCRdb ran MiXCR on the 5' RACE reads. Among hundreds of thousands of distinct CDR3 sequences, 20% to 25% were seen once, and the ten largest hold around 3.4%. Trimming at V came to 6 bases and at J to 0 bases, leaving 5 bases not matched to a gene. CDR3 length equals 14 residues. Germline CDR1 is SQVTM and CDR2 is ANQGSEA. The chain uses TRBV29-1 and TRBJ2-3; 8 bases align to TRBD2. This receptor was identified in a man between 65 and 79 years old in good health. Sequenced sample: blood. CDR3 sequence: CSVHSGTSTDTQYF. The DNA for the CDR3 is TGCAGCGTGCATAGCGGGACTAGCACAGATACGCAGTATTTT.